These T cell receptor beta chains were read from a single sample in a study of patients and donors after allogeneic stem cell transplantation. Each CDR3 protein is one row after TCRdb ran MiXCR on the RT-PCR reads. This sample has some 960,000 distinct CDR3 sequences, with approximately 18% found just once. Specimen: blood, either unsorted or a sorted T cell fraction (not recorded which). These receptors were obtained from a human donor who was either an allogeneic HSCT recipient or a stem cell or donor lymphocyte infusion donor (not recorded which). It is not recorded whose cells these are; they may come from a transplant donor. Each CDR3 is given with its conserved first and last residue.

v_call cdr3_length cdr3_aa
TRBV12-3/TRBV12-4 17 CASSLAGRSIQAGELFF
TRBV5-1 15 CASSSGRSSSYEQYF
TRBV7-8 17 CASSLAQNRVGSYEQYF
TRBV6-1 15 CASSPDTASTDTQYF
TRBV24-1 15 CATSGTSGKYNEQFF
TRBV10-2 13 CASSYTGDTEAFF
TRBV15 16 CATSRDARTGTYEQYF
TRBV9 15 CASSVEAVSSYEQYF
TRBV12-3/TRBV12-4 14 CASSSSGRQETQYF
TRBV14 20 CASSQDPGLAGWWGYNEQFF
TRBV12-3/TRBV12-4 15 CASSEPGQGSSPLHF
TRBV2 17 CASSELGRGSGANVLTF
TRBV7-3 15 CASSLTDTFTDTQYF
TRBV12-3/TRBV12-4 13 CASSFSRNTEAFF
TRBV10-3 16 CAISEALRVDTDTQYF
TRBV20-1 12 CSARLQVGEQFF
TRBV5-1 13 CASSLGQLNEQFF
TRBV10-3 13 CAISGATNEKLFF
TRBV20-1 15 CSARDGQRPTGELFF
TRBV27 16 CASSRDRGNLNTEAFF
TRBV10-3 13 CAIRGGGAEKLFF
TRBV12-3/TRBV12-4 14 CASSLDRAHYGYTF
TRBV6-1 16 CASSEKGDGIHYGYTF
TRBV5-1 14 CASRLSGTAKEQYF
TRBV20-1 13 CSASPRSHNEQFF
TRBV28 15 CALNVPGLANNEQFF
TRBV5-1 14 CASSLDGLVETQYF
TRBV3-1 15 CASSLEQGTVYGYTF
TRBV29-1 12 CSVEDSGRGQYF
TRBV7-8 12 CASSLDGSEQYF
TRBV5-1 15 CASSQAQGVTDTQYF
TRBV12-3/TRBV12-4 15 CASTYGQPNTGELFF
TRBV20-1 13 CSARPGSQETQYF